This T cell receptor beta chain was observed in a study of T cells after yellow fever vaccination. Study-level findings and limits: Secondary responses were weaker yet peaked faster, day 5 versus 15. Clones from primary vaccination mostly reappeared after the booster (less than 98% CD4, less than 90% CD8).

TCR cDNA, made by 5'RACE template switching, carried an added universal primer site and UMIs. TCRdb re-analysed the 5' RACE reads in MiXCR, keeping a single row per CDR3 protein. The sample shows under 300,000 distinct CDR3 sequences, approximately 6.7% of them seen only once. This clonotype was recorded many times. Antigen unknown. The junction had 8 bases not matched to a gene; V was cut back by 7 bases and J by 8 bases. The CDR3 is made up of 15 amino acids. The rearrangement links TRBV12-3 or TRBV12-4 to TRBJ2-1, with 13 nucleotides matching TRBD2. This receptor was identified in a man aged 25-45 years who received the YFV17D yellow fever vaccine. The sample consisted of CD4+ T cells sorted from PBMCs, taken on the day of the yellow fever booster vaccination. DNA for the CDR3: TGTGCCAGCAACCGACTAGCGGGGGGCTCGGATGAGCAGTTCTTC. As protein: CASNRLAGGSDEQFF.